This T cell receptor beta chain was retrieved from a study of blood T cell repertoires in COVID-19. Study background: Researchers got acute and convalescent COVID-19 samples from the United States, Italy and Spain. The cDNA or gDNA used as material had been derived from T cells, B-cell-depleted T cells, or PBMCs.

Study processing details: Amplification from reference gene primers served as the basis for estimated nucleated cell counts. Sequencing was performed with immunoSEQ multiplex PCR; in TCRdb, only in-frame clones are kept and a portion is missing. V and J calls and clone size come straight from that table; D and trimming were deduced from the DNA. The repertoire holds 250,000 to 300,000 clones, approximately 89% seen once, with over 2% in the top ten. In germline, CDR1 is MNHEY, CDR2 SMNVEV (reference sequence). The V end lost 6 bases, the J end lost 0 bases, and 9 bases lay between the germline ends. The length of the CDR3 is 13 residues.

The receptor's source is a woman aged 25 to 45 with COVID-19, enrolled during active disease. Sample: peripheral blood. The V gene is TRBV27, the J gene TRBJ2-7; D uncertain. The CDR3 DNA reads TGTGCCAGCAGCCGACGGAGCTCCTACGAGCAGTACTTC. Translated: CASSRRSSYEQYF.